Given below is one T cell receptor (beta chain) in context. The source of the sample is a study of blood T cell repertoires in COVID-19. Study information: There were acute and convalescent COVID-19 samples, and they came from the United States, Italy and Spain.

Original processing notes: Reference gene primer amplification gave nucleated cell count estimates. TCRdb's table, derived via immunoSEQ multiplex PCR, lists solely in-frame clones and lacks some. The V and J calls and the clone size are those of that table, but D and trimming were determined from the DNA. The sample has approximately 98,000 clones, 81% seen once. The V gene's germline CDR1 is LGHDT and CDR2 YNNKEL (reference sequence). This CDR3 is built from 14 residues. V shed 8 bases and J shed 3 bases, with 16 bases lying between them. This TCR was sampled from a woman aged 80 or older with acute or convalescent COVID-19. The sequencing input was peripheral blood. The V call is TRBV3-1 (or the pseudogene TRBV3-2), the J call TRBJ2-5, with D possibly TRBD2 on 7 matching bases. The CDR3 nucleotides read TGTGCCAGCTTGGGGGGGGGCGGAAAAGAGACCCAGTACTTC. Translation: CASLGGGGKETQYF.